Below, 4 T cell receptor beta chains from the same sample are listed, as sequenced in a study of cytomegalovirus exposure and HLA in healthy donors. It was with 60 Vbeta and 13 Jbeta primers that the PCR ran. TCRdb keeps only in-frame clones here, not all; method: immunoSEQ multiplex PCR. There are tens of thousands of clones in the sample; roughly 83% occur only once, and approximately 4% lies in the top ten. Sequenced material: PBMCs. Receptors were obtained from a man younger than 40 in good health and CMV-seronegative.

V gene TRBV6-5 combines with J gene TRBJ2-5; TRBD1 might be the D (7 bases). The assigned J gene may be wrong: the sequence end matches TRBJ2-7 better. This CDR3 spans 12 amino acids. In germline, CDR1 is MNHEY, CDR2 SVGAGI. The CDR3 is CASSYQGGEQYF. The CDR3 nucleotides read TGTGCCAGCAGTTACCAGGGGGGCGAGCAGTACTTC.

The J gene is TRBJ1-4, the V gene TRBV15; a weak D match, TRBD1 (5 bases). CDR1 and CDR2 from the germline V gene are LNHNV and YYDKDF (reference sequence). Trimming took off 4 bases at V and 8 bases at J, with 14 bases between the two ends. The CDR3 is 14 amino acids. The CDR3 loop reads CATSTPQGNEKLFF. CDR3 in DNA: TGTGCCACCAGCACCCCGCAGGGTAACGAAAAACTGTTTTTT.

This clone has a handful of counts. This sequence joins TRBV4-2 and TRBJ2-2; the D gene is possibly TRBD1 (5 bases). The CDR3 loop spans 15 amino acids. The V and J ends lost 1 base and 5 bases respectively, with 11 bases between them. Per the germline V gene, CDR1 is LGHNA and CDR2 is YNFKEQ. CDR3 nucleotides: TGTGCCAGCAGCCAAGCCACAGGTACTACCGGGGAGCTGTTTTTT. Its translation: CASSQATGTTGELFF.

This clone showed up just a few times. This sequence joins TRBV6-5 and TRBJ1-6; 10 bases are a match to TRBD1. Per the germline V gene, CDR1 is MNHEY and CDR2 is SVGAGI. The CDR3 totals 13 residues. Trimming took 10 bases from V and 8 from J; bases not matched to a gene: 5. CDR3 nucleotides: TGTGCCACCCGGGGGACAGGGGATTCACCCCTCCACTTT. This translates into CATRGTGDSPLHF.